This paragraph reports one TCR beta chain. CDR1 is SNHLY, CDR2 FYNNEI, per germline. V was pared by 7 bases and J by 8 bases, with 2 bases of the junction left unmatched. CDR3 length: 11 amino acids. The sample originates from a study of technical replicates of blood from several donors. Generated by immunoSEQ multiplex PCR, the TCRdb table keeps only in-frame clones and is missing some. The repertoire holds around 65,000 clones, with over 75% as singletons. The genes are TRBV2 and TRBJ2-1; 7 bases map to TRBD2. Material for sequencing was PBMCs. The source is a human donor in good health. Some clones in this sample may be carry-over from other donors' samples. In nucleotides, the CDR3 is TGTGCCAGCACACGGGAGGATGAGCAGTTCTTC. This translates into CASTREDEQFF.